This TCR beta chain was observed in a study of blood T cell repertoires in COVID-19 (dated by TCRdb to the early 2020s). Context from the whole study: Samples covering the acute and convalescent phases of COVID-19 were provided by collaborators in the United States, Italy and Spain. The material from the prospective study consisted of cDNA or gDNA derived from T cells, B-cell-depleted T cells, or PBMCs. Deeply sampled blood TCRbeta repertoires from subjects exposed to, actively infected with, or recovered from COVID-19 were included in the dataset. Where available, HLA class I and class II types were obtained from metadata supplied by the sample provider rather than from assay-based typing. The sample metadata nearly always contained a de-identified subject ID, COVID-19 status, age in years and sex. The samples were drawn from two sources: the first 160 participants of the ongoing ImmuneRACE study, and 1,000 to 1,500 subjects contributed by 6 global collaborators. The repertoires were released in a freely available public database meant as a resource for research on the immune response to SARS-CoV-2.

The immunoSEQ Assay, a bias-controlled multiplex PCR, was used to amplify TCRbeta CDR3 regions from genomic DNA. The authors' pipeline ran thus. Nucleated cell counts per sample were estimated from amplification of reference gene primers within the assay. To quantify the absolute abundance of each unique TCRbeta CDR3 rearrangement, sequence reads were collapsed and filtered. For each sample, productive Simpson clonality was calculated as the square root of Simpson's diversity index across productive rearrangements. The immuneACCESS repertoire file appears here via TCRdb, limited to in-frame rearrangements. These files lack a portion of the clones; in checked studies, under half of the deficit traces to unresolved V genes, and the cause of the others is not known. Clonal size and the V and J genes are those of that table, whereas D and trimming came from the DNA. The sample includes approximately 390,000 clones, with approximately 86% observed a single time. 2% to 2.5% of the sample is held by the ten biggest clonotypes.

As encoded in the germline V gene (reference sequence), CDR1 is SEHNR while CDR2 is FQNEAQ. At the junction V is shortened by 1 base and J by 8 bases, with 11 bases in between. The CDR3 covers 13 residues, taking in both the cysteine and the phenylalanine. The sequence is cut down to CDR3 DNA, 39 bases in frame from base 1. About this clone: The clone's antigen remains unknown. Qualities for individual bases were not recorded, and no much larger clone is one base off.

Summary of the overall study and its limitations: Clinical and demographic metadata were provided uncurated, with the amount varying by source and participant.

Enrolling through a virtual design, the prospective study's participants ranged in age from roughly 18 to 95 years and lived across 24 United States geographic areas. To assign participants to cohorts, the prospective study relied on clinical history that participants themselves reported in a screening survey and a study questionnaire. In the prospective study, mobile phlebotomists collected whole blood, serum and a nasopharyngeal or oropharyngeal swab from each participant. Prospective study participants could optionally give additional blood draws and questionnaires over a roughly 2-month period. Before DNA extraction, blood samples from the prospective study were shipped at room temperature or frozen.

The TCR comes from a middle-aged woman with acute COVID-19. The source material was PBMCs or T cells enriched from blood (not recorded which). The V and J genes are TRBV7-9 and TRBJ1-1, with the D gene uncertain. The CDR3 is CASSLVLSREAFF. The DNA is TGTGCCAGCAGCTTAGTGTTGAGTCGGGAAGCTTTCTTT.